This TCR beta chain was profiled in a study of blood T cell repertoires in COVID-19. Study context: Sample material is recorded as cDNA or gDNA derived from T cells, B-cell-depleted T cells, or PBMCs.

J was trimmed by 0 bases and V by 5 bases; bases with no gene match: 13. The CDR3 is 18 residues long. Germline CDR1 and CDR2: SEHNR and FQNEAQ (reference sequence). Study processing details: Estimation of nucleated cell counts was performed using reference gene primer amplification. Sequenced by immunoSEQ multiplex PCR; TCRdb stores in-frame clones only, minus some. V and J calls and clone size are as listed in that table; D and trimming were resolved from the DNA. There are some 200,000 clones in the sample; 65% to 90% occur only once, and about 12% lies in the top ten. This receptor was taken from a human donor in a cohort sampled during active COVID-19. Sequences were obtained from peripheral blood. This chain connects TRBV7-9 to TRBJ2-5; 9 bases agree with TRBD2. This chain's CDR3 is CASSPDRRLADNQETQYF. As DNA, the CDR3 is TGTGCCAGCAGCCCTGACAGGAGACTAGCGGACAACCAAGAGACCCAGTACTTC.